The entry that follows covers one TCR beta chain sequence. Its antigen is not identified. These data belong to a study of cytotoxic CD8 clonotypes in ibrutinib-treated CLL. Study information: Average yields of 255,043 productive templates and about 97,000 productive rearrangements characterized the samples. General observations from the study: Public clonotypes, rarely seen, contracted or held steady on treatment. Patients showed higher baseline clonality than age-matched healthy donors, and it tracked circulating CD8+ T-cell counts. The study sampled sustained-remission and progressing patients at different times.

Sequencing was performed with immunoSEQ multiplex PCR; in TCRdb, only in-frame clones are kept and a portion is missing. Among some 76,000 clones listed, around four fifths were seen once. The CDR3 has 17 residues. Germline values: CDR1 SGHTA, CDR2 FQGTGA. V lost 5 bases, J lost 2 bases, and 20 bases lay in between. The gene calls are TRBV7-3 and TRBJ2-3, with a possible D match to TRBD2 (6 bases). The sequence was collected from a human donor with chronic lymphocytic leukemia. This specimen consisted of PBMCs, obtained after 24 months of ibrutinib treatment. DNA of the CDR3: TGTGCCAGCAGCCCCGCTACTGGACTAACGAACACAGATACGCAGTATTTT. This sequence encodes CASSPATGLTNTDTQYF.